One and the same sample provided the 30 T cell receptor beta chains below, sequenced in a study of blood T cell dynamics during melanoma immunotherapy. Time point meaning: pre-treatment baseline. The protocol was immunoSEQ multiplex PCR, while the TCRdb copy is restricted to in-frame clones and leaves out a portion. The sample contains under 4,500 clones, 95% to 98% of which appear only once. Source: effector memory CD8+ T cells from blood, taken from a patient treated with checkpoint blockade. The source is a human donor with melanoma.

The CDR3 loop is CSVDGGSLTEAFF. The CDR3, as DNA: TGCAGCGTTGACGGGGGGTCTCTCACTGAAGCTTTCTTT. The rearrangement links TRBV29-1 to TRBJ1-1; D might be TRBD1 (5 bases). The germline V gene encodes CDR1 SQVTM and CDR2 ANQGSEA. V lost 3 bases and J lost 4, with 12 bases in between. This CDR3 has 13 residues.

The chain employs TRBV27 and TRBJ2-1, with 11 bases lining up with TRBD2. This CDR3 spans 15 amino acids. Trimming removed 5 bases from V and 2 bases from J; junction bases left unmatched: 2. CDR1 and CDR2 (germline): MNHEY, SMNVEV (reference sequence). The CDR3 spells CASSAGLAAYNEQFF. CDR3 nucleotides: TGTGCCAGCAGTGCGGGACTAGCGGCCTACAATGAGCAGTTCTTC.

The rearrangement uses TRBV19 and TRBJ2-1; TRBD1 might be the D (6 bases). Germline CDR1 and CDR2: LNHDA and SQIVND (reference sequence). This CDR3 comprises 15 residues. V lost 3 bases and J lost 2, with 11 bases in between. Here the CDR3 reads CASSITGSTYNEQFF. The CDR3 coding sequence is TGTGCCAGTAGTATTACAGGGAGTACCTACAATGAGCAGTTCTTC.

A single count supports this clone. This chain connects TRBV27 to TRBJ1-1; 7 nucleotides agree with TRBD1. The CDR3 consists of 16 residues. In germline, CDR1 is MNHEY, CDR2 SMNVEV (reference sequence). The V and J ends lost 4 bases and 4 bases, in that order; junction bases with no gene match: 12. The CDR3 loop is CASSWSQGEALTEAFF. CDR3 nucleotide sequence: TGTGCCAGCAGTTGGTCCCAGGGGGAGGCCCTCACTGAAGCTTTCTTT.

The chain couples TRBV18 to TRBJ2-7; 7 bases line up with TRBD1. The V segment lost 5 bases and the J segment 6 bases; nucleotides outside the gene matches: 4. This CDR3 spans 12 amino acids. Germline lookup yields CDR1 KGHSH and CDR2 LQKENI. As DNA, the CDR3 is TGTGCCAGCTCAACGGACAGGCGCGAGCAGTACTTC. Translated, it gives CASSTDRREQYF.

The chain combines TRBV19 with TRBJ2-5, with TRBD2 matching 7 bases. Unmatched junction bases numbered 9, after V lost 3 bases and J lost 5 bases. Germline CDR1 reads LNHDA; CDR2 reads SQIVND (reference sequence). The CDR3 runs to 15 residues. The CDR3 DNA sequence: TGTGCCAGTAGTATTGTGGGAGGGGCGGTGGAGACCCAGTACTTC. Amino acids: CASSIVGGAVETQYF.

The V call is TRBV2, the J call TRBJ1-4, with D unclear. Deletions cut 6 bases from V and 0 bases from J, with 11 bases between. The CDR3 runs to 15 residues. The germline V gene encodes CDR1 SNHLY and CDR2 FYNNEI. The CDR3: CASRRILATNEKLFF. The CDR3 bases are TGTGCCAGCAGACGGATCCTTGCAACTAATGAAAAACTGTTTTTT.

This clone has more than one count but fewer than ten. This rearrangement joins TRBV9 to TRBJ1-2; no firm D call. CDR1 and CDR2 (germline): SGDLS, YYNGEE. V dropped 4 bases and J dropped 8 bases, with 18 bases sitting between them. This CDR3 comprises 14 residues. The CDR3 reads CASSPSDSPRGYTF. CDR3 in DNA: TGTGCCAGCAGCCCGTCGGATTCTCCCAGGGGCTACACCTTC.

Points on this clone: The junction differs from germline at one of its ends, possibly a read error. The chain has TRBV6-6 and TRBJ2-4, with 7 bases lining up with TRBD1. The CDR3 spans 15 residues. Germline CDR1 reads MNHNY; CDR2 reads SVGAGI (reference sequence). The CDR3 sequence is CAGSQQGLAKNIQYF. The DNA of the CDR3 is TGTGCCGGCAGTCAACAGGGGTTAGCCAAAAACATTCAGTACTTC.

The chain carries TRBV28 and TRBJ2-7; 10 bases align to TRBD2. CDR3 length: 18 amino acids. Unmatched junction bases numbered 9, after V lost 1 base and J lost 0 bases. The germline V gene encodes CDR1 MDHEN and CDR2 SYDVKM. CDR3 loop: CASSLSLAGAFGSYEQYF. The CDR3 region has the DNA TGTGCCAGCAGTTTATCCCTAGCGGGAGCTTTCGGCTCCTACGAGCAGTACTTC.

This rearrangement joins TRBV13 to TRBJ1-2; D ambiguous. CDR3 size: 13 residues. Germline CDR1 and CDR2: PRHDT and FYEKMQ (reference sequence). Trimming cost V 1 base and J 3 bases, with 6 bases left between them. The CDR3 DNA follows: TGTGCCAGCAGCTTAGACAACTACTATGGCTACACCTTC. Translation gives CASSLDNYYGYTF.

This chain connects TRBV5-1 to TRBJ2-1; D is ambiguous. Germline V gene sequence: CDR1 SGHRS, CDR2 YFSETQ. The CDR3 covers 11 residues. The V gene lost 0 bases and the J gene lost 10 bases, with 5 bases spanning the gap. The chain's CDR3 is CASSLVAEQFF. CDR3 sequence (DNA): TGCGCCAGCAGCTTGGTAGCCGAGCAGTTCTTC.

The chain recombines TRBV29-1 with TRBJ2-1; D might be TRBD2 (5 bases). The CDR3 is 16 residues long. Germline-derived CDR1 and CDR2 are SQVTM and ANQGSEA. V dropped 6 bases and J dropped 0 bases, with 18 bases sitting between them. For the CDR3, the DNA is TGCAGCGTCGAGGGTGTGGGCGGTAGCTCCTACAATGAGCAGTTCTTC. Its translation: CSVEGVGGSSYNEQFF.

Only a few counts were recorded for this clone. The chain carries TRBV13 and TRBJ2-7; D unclear. Germline CDR1 reads PRHDT; CDR2 reads FYEKMQ (reference sequence). This CDR3 region has 13 residues. Trimming left V 5 bases short and J 0 bases short, with 8 bases between. CDR3 residues: CASSPRSSYEQYF. CDR3 bases: TGTGCCAGCAGCCCTAGATCCTCCTACGAGCAGTACTTC.

V is TRBV7-9 and J is TRBJ2-7; 11 positions agree with TRBD1. The CDR3 runs 16 residues. V dropped 2 bases and J dropped 2; count of bases not matched to a gene: 5. In germline, CDR1 is SEHNR, CDR2 FQNEAQ (reference sequence). The CDR3 coding sequence is TGTGCCAGCAGCTTATCGGGACAGGGGGGTCCCTACGAGCAGTACTTC. It encodes CASSLSGQGGPYEQYF.

This clone was recorded only once. The V call is TRBV7-8, the J call TRBJ1-6, with D perhaps matching TRBD1 (5 bases). Per germline, CDR1 SGHVS and CDR2 FQNEAQ. This CDR3 region has 15 residues. The ends were cut back, 1 base at V and 18 bases at J, with 22 bases in the middle. CDR3 DNA sequence: TGTGCCAGCAGCTTAGATTCACGCAGGGACGGACCTTCCCACTTT. Its translation is CASSLDSRRDGPSHF.

The V gene is TRBV5-1, the J gene TRBJ1-2, with 8 bases identical to TRBD1. CDR1 and CDR2 from the germline V gene are SGHRS and YFSETQ. The V and J ends lost 0 bases and 0 bases, in that order; junction bases with no gene match: 1. This CDR3 is 15 amino acids long. The CDR3 coding sequence is TGCGCCAGCAGCTTGGAACAGGGGGCTAACTATGGCTACACCTTC. This sequence encodes CASSLEQGANYGYTF.

The chain carries TRBV7-9 and TRBJ2-1, with 10 positions matching TRBD2. This CDR3 region has 17 residues. Germline CDR1 reads SEHNR; CDR2 reads FQNEAQ (reference sequence). Unmatched junction bases numbered 8, after V lost 5 bases and J lost 1 base. The CDR3 is CASSQGPSGSSYNEQFF. The CDR3 DNA follows: TGTGCCAGCAGCCAGGGGCCTAGCGGGAGTTCCTACAATGAGCAGTTCTTC. The full variable domain, in which reference TRBV7-9 and TRBJ2-1 provide the parts outside the CDR3, is DTGVSQNPRHKITKRGQNVTFRCDPISEHNRLYWYRQTLGQGPEFLTYFQNEAQLEKSRLLSDRFSAERPKGSFSTLEIQRTEQGDSAMYLCASSQGPSGSSYNEQFFGPGTRLTVL.

In this sample, this clone turned up once. The chain couples TRBV2 to TRBJ2-7; D uncertain. Germline assignment: CDR1 SNHLY and CDR2 FYNNEI. V lost 7 bases to trimming and J lost 5 bases, with 12 bases between them. This CDR3 has 12 residues. In DNA, the CDR3 is TGTGCCAGCATCGAAAGAAACAACGAGCAGTACTTC. It specifies CASIERNNEQYF.

This chain connects TRBV9 to TRBJ2-7, with a tentative D call TRBD2 (6 bases). V dropped 5 bases and J dropped 0 bases, with 15 bases sitting between them. The germline gives CDR1 SGDLS, CDR2 YYNGEE. The CDR3 spans 15 residues. The CDR3 protein is CASSPAEGPSYEQYF. The DNA of the CDR3 is TGTGCCAGCAGTCCTGCGGAGGGCCCCTCCTACGAGCAGTACTTC. The complete variable domain, with remaining parts taken from reference TRBV9 and TRBJ2-7, reads DSGVTQTPKHLITATGQRVTLRCSPRSGDLSVYWYQQSLDQGLQFLIQYYNGEERAKGNILERFSAQQFPDLHSELNLSSLELGDSALYFCASSPAEGPSYEQYFGPGTRLTVT.

J is TRBJ1-4 and V is TRBV7-9; TRBD1 matches at 10 bases. Germline V CDR1 and CDR2: SEHNR, FQNEAQ (reference sequence). The CDR3 totals 15 residues. With 3 bases clipped from V and 7 bases from J, the junction kept 5 bases outside the gene matches. CDR3 nucleotide sequence: TGTGCCAGCAGCTTGTCCAGGACAGGGGGTGAAAAACTGTTTTTT. Amino acids: CASSLSRTGGEKLFF.

This chain connects TRBV7-9 to TRBJ1-1; TRBD1 matches at 12 bases. Germline values: CDR1 SEHNR, CDR2 FQNEAQ (reference sequence). V shed 3 bases, J shed 0 bases, and the junction held 5 bases outside the gene matches. This CDR3 comprises 17 residues. CDR3 sequence reads: CASSFRDRGPVNTEAFF. Here the CDR3 DNA reads TGTGCCAGCAGCTTCCGGGACAGGGGGCCGGTGAACACTGAAGCTTTCTTT.

This clone was counted once. The chain has TRBV27 and TRBJ1-1, with D unclear. V was shortened by 5 bases and J by 4 bases, with 11 bases between the two germline ends. The CDR3 has 13 residues. Germline assignment: CDR1 MNHEY and CDR2 SMNVEV (reference sequence). In DNA form, the CDR3 reads TGTGCCAGCAGTACCCACCCGTTCACTGAAGCTTTCTTT. Translating gives CASSTHPFTEAFF.

The V gene is TRBV28, the J gene TRBJ2-7; D could derive from TRBD1 or TRBD2 (6 bases each). Germline V gene data show CDR1 as MDHEN and CDR2 as SYDVKM. The CDR3 loop spans 14 amino acids. The V and J ends lost 5 bases and 4 bases respectively, with 15 bases between them. The CDR3: CASSPGRGLYEQYF. DNA of the CDR3: TGTGCCAGCAGTCCCGGACGGGGGCTGTACGAGCAGTACTTC.

The chain has TRBV9 and TRBJ2-2; 10 nucleotides match TRBD1. Germline loops: CDR1 SGDLS, CDR2 YYNGEE. The CDR3 covers 17 residues. Losses at the gene ends were 2 bases for V and 5 bases for J; bases not matched to a gene: 9. The CDR3 DNA is TGTGCCAGCAGCGTCCCGGGACAGGGGAGTTGGACCGGGGAGCTGTTTTTT. Translation gives CASSVPGQGSWTGELFF.

The chain carries TRBV29-1 and TRBJ2-1; 11 positions agree with TRBD2. V lost 3 bases and J lost 4; bases outside the gene matches: 8. Germline V CDR1 and CDR2: SQVTM, ANQGSEA. The CDR3 is 16 residues long. CDR3 coding DNA: TGCAGCGTTGAGGGAGGGGGACTAGCGGCGTACAATGAGCAGTTCTTC. It codes for CSVEGGGLAAYNEQFF.

The J gene is TRBJ2-2, the V gene TRBV5-1, with a possible D match to TRBD1 (5 bases). V lost 0 bases and J 2 bases, leaving 11 bases between the germline ends. This CDR3 spans 16 amino acids. Germline V gene lookup returns CDR1 SGHRS and CDR2 YFSETQ. The CDR3 coding sequence is TGCGCCAGCAGCTTGGGCAGGGTAACCAACACCGGGGAGCTGTTTTTT. It yields the protein CASSLGRVTNTGELFF.

This clone was found once. The chain links TRBV5-1 to TRBJ2-7; no definite D call. The CDR3 has 15 amino acids. V lost 1 base and J 2 bases, leaving 13 bases between the germline ends. The germline V gene encodes CDR1 SGHRS and CDR2 YFSETQ. In nucleotides, the CDR3 is TGCGCCAGCAGCTTGTGGGAAGTGCCTCCCTACGAGCAGTACTTC. Translation: CASSLWEVPPYEQYF.

The chain employs TRBV12-2 and TRBJ2-7. TRBV12-2 is deemed a pseudogene. There are 14 residues in the CDR3. CDR3 coding DNA: TGTGCAAGTCGCTTAGGGACGGAGTCCTACGAGCAGTACTTC. The encoded protein is CASRLGTESYEQYF.

This rearrangement joins TRBV2 to TRBJ1-2; 10 positions agree with TRBD1. The germline CDR1 and CDR2 sequences are SNHLY and FYNNEI. CDR3 length: 13 amino acids. Unmatched junction bases numbered 0, after V lost 4 bases and J lost 4 bases. CDR3 coding DNA: TGTGCCAGCAGTGGGACAGGGGGCTATGGCTACACCTTC. It encodes CASSGTGGYGYTF.